This T cell receptor beta chain came from a study of human CD8 memory T cell subsets. Findings and caveats of the study: The study sequenced T cell receptor beta chains and no other chains.

Comments on this clonotype: What it recognizes is unknown.

Generation of TCR beta libraries used UMI-labeled 5' RACE. In the original analysis: Libraries were built for TCR beta, and each one held between about 2,900 and 20,000 functional CDR3 beta clonotypes. TCRdb reprocessed the 5' RACE reads, with one entry per CDR3 protein and no DNA. For this entry, the V and J calls and clone size follow TCRdb and not the study's own pipeline. The specimen's table records over 3,500 distinct CDR3 sequences. CDR1 and CDR2 from the germline V gene are GTSNPN and SVGIG (reference sequence). The CDR3 extends over 13 amino acids. The V gene is TRBV30, the J gene TRBJ2-7; the D call from TCRdb, TRBD1, cannot be confirmed without DNA. Specimen: CD8+ effector memory T cells (TEM) sorted from PBMCs. Subset of the sample: effector memory CD8 T cells, CCR7- CD45RO+ CD95+. This sequence originates from a human donor in good health. Here the CDR3 reads CAWGPGLSYEQYF.